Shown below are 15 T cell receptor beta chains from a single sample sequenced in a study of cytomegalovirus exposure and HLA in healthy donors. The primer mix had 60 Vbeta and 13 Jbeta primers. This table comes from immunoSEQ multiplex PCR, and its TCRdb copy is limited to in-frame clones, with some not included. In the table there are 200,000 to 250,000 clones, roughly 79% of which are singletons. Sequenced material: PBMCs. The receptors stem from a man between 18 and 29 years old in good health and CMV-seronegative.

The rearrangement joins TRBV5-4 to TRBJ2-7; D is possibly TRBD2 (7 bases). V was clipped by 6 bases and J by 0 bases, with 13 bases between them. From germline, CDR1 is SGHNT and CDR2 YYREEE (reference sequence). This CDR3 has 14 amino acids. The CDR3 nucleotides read TGTGCCAGCACAGGCGGGGGCCCCTCCTACGAGCAGTACTTC. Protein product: CASTGGGPSYEQYF.

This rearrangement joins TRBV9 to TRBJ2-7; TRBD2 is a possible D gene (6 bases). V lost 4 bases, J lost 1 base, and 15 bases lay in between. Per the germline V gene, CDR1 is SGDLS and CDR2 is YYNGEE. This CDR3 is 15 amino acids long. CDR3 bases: TGTGCCAGCAGCCCCCTGACTAGTCCATCCTACGAGCAGTACTTC. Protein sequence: CASSPLTSPSYEQYF.

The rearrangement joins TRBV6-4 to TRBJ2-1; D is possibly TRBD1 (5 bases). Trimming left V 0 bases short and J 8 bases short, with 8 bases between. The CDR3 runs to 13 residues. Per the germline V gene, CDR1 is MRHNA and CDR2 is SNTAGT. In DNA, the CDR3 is TGTGCCAGCAGTGACTCTTTACAGGATGAGCAGTTCTTC. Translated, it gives CASSDSLQDEQFF.

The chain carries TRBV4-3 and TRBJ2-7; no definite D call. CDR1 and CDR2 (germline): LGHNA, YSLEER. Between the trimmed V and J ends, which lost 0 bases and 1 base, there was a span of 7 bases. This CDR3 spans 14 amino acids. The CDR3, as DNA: TGCGCCAGCAGCCAAGACTGGGCGTCCTACGAGCAGTACTTC. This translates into CASSQDWASYEQYF.

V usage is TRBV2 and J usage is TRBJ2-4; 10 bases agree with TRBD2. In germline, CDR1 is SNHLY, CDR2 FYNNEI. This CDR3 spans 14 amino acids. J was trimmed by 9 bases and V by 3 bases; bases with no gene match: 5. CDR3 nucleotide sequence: TGTGCCAGCAGTGACCGGACTAGCGGAGGCATTCAGTACTTC. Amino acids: CASSDRTSGGIQYF.

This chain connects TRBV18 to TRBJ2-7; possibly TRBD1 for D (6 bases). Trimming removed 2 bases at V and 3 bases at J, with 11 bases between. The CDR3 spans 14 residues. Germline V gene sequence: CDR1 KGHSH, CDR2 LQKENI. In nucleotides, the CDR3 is TGTGCCAGCTCACCATCCAGGACAGTCTACGAGCAGTACTTC. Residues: CASSPSRTVYEQYF.

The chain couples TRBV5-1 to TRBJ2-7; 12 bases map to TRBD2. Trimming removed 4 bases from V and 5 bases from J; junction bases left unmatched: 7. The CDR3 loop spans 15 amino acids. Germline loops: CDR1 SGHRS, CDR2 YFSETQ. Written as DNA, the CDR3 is TGCGCCAGCAGCCCCAGACTAGCGGGAGTCAACGAGCAGTACTTC. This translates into CASSPRLAGVNEQYF.

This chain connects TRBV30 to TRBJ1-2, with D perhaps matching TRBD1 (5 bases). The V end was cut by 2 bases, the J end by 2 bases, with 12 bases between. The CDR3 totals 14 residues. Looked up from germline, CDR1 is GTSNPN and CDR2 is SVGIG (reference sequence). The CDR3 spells CAWSKDSMNYGYTF. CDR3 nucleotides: TGTGCCTGGAGTAAAGACAGCATGAACTATGGCTACACCTTC. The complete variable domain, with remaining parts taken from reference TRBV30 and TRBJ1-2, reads SQTIHQWPATLVQPVGSPLSLECTVEGTSNPNLYWYRQAAGRGLQLLFYSVGIGQISSEVPQNLSASRPQDRQFILSSKKLLLSDSGFYLCAWSKDSMNYGYTFGSGTRLTVV.

Here the CDR3 reads CASSLDTEGNTIYF. As DNA, the CDR3 is TGTGCCAGCAGCTTAGACACAGAAGGAAACACCATATATTTT. The chain combines TRBV7-6 with TRBJ1-3; no reliable D call. Germline V gene data show CDR1 as SGHVS and CDR2 as FNYEAQ. The CDR3 totals 14 residues. Trimming cost V 1 base and J 4 bases, with 8 bases left between them.

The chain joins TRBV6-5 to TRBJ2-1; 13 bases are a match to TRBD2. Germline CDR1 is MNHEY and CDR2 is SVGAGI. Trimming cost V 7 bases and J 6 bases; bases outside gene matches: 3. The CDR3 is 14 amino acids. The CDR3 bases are TGTGCCAGCAAAGGGACTAGCGGGGTCAATGAGCAGTTCTTC. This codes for CASKGTSGVNEQFF.

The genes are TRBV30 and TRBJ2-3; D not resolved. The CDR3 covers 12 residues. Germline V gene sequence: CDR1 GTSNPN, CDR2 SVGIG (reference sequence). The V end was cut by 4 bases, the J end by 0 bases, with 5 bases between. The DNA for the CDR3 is TGTGCCTGGATCGGGAGCACAGATACGCAGTATTTT. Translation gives CAWIGSTDTQYF.

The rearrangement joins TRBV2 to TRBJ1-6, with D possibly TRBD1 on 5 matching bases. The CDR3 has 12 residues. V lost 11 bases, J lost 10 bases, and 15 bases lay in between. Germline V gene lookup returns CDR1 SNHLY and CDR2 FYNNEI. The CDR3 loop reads CACSGLRSPLHF. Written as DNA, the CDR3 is TGTGCCTGCTCGGGACTGCGGTCACCCCTCCACTTT.

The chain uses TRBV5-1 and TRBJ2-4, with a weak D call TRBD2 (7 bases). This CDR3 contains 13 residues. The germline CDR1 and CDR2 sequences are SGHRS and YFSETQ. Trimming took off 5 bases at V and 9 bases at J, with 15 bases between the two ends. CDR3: CASRGGGLGIQYF. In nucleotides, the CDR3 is TGCGCCAGCAGAGGGGGGGGGCTTGGCATTCAGTACTTC.

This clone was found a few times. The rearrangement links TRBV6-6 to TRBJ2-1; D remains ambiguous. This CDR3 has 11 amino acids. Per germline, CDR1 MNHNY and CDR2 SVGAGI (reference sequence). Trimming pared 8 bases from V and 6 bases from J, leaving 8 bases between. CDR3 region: CASRMRNEQFF. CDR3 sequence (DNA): TGTGCCAGCCGAATGCGCAATGAGCAGTTCTTC.

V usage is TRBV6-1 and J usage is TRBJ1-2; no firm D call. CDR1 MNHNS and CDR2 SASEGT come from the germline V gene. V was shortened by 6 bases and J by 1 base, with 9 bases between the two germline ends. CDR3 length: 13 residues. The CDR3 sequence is CASSVEINYGYTF. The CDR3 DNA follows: TGTGCCAGCAGCGTGGAGATTAACTATGGCTACACCTTC.